Listed below are T cell receptor beta chains from one sample, sequenced in a study of T cells after yellow fever vaccination. TCRdb reprocessed the 5' RACE reads via MiXCR and lists one record per CDR3 protein. The data contain roughly 150,000 distinct CDR3 sequences, about 6.2% of them singletons. The source was CD4+ T cells sorted from PBMCs, collected 10 days after the yellow fever booster vaccination. Receptors were obtained from a man younger than 45 who received the YFV17D yellow fever vaccine. Each CDR3 is given with its conserved first and last residue. The D gene is left open where the match is weak. The size of a clone is reported for some rows only, either as once, few or many, or as a class for expanded clones.

NA	many	TRBV18	TRBJ1-1	TGTGCCAGCTCACCACGGCCAGGACCAGTAGACACTGAAGCTTTCTTT	CASSPRPGPVDTEAFF
NA	many	TRBV6-5	TRBJ1-5	TGTGCCAGCAGTTACTCGCGAGTGCAGCCCCAGCATTTT	CASSYSRVQPQHF
NA	many	TRBV10-1	TRBJ1-1	TGCGCCAGCAAGGAGGGGGTGAACACTGAAGCTTTCTTT	CASKEGVNTEAFF
NA	many	TRBV18	TRBJ2-3	TGTGCCAGCTCTCAGGGCGGGGCCACAGATACGCAGTATTTT	CASSQGGATDTQYF
NA	few	TRBV30	TRBJ2-6	TGTGCCTGGATCCCCCCTGGAGGGGTTGGGGCCAACGTCCTGACTTTC	CAWIPPGGVGANVLTF
NA	NA	TRBV7-2	TRBJ2-5	TGTGCCAGCAGCTTACCGCGAGGATTGGTAGAGACCCAGTACTTC	CASSLPRGLVETQYF
NA	many	TRBV18	TRBJ2-3	TGTGCCAGCTCACCCGGACTAACCGATACGCAGTATTTT	CASSPGLTDTQYF
NA	NA	TRBV3-1	TRBJ2-5	TGTGCCAGCAGCCAACCACCCTCCGGGGGAAGCGCCCAGTACTTC	CASSQPPSGGSAQYF
NA	many	TRBV19	TRBJ2-1	TGTGCCAGTAGTATAGCGGGCACAGTTTACTCCTACAATGAGCAGTTCTTC	CASSIAGTVYSYNEQFF
TRBD2	NA	TRBV4-2	TRBJ2-7	TGTGCCAGCAGCCAAGATGTTGGGCTAGCGGGAGCCGAGCAGTACTTC	CASSQDVGLAGAEQYF
NA	many	TRBV6-5	TRBJ1-1	TGTGCCAGCAGCGGACGGGTGGGGGAAGCTTTCTTT	CASSGRVGEAFF
NA	many	TRBV9	TRBJ2-7	TGTGCCAGCAGCGTAGGCAGCCACGAGCAGTACTTC	CASSVGSHEQYF
TRBD1	few	TRBV11-2	TRBJ2-3	TGTGCCACTAGCAGGGGGCAGGTAGATACGCAGTATTTT	CATSRGQVDTQYF
NA	many	TRBV20-1	TRBJ1-1	TGCAGTGCCACGAAGGACAGAATGAACACTGAAGCTTTCTTT	CSATKDRMNTEAFF
NA	many	TRBV9	TRBJ2-5	TGTGCCAGCAGCGTAGCAGCCGGGGAAGAGACCCAGTACTTC	CASSVAAGEETQYF
TRBD2	many	TRBV20-1	TRBJ2-1	TGCAGTGTCACGACCCCGGGTAGCGGGGGAGTCGATGAGCAGTTCTTC	CSVTTPGSGGVDEQFF
NA	many	TRBV6-2/TRBV6-3	TRBJ2-6	TGTGCCAGCAGTTATGCTGGGGCTGGGGCCAACGTCCTGACTTTC	CASSYAGAGANVLTF
NA	many	TRBV7-9	TRBJ2-7	TGTGCCAGCAGCTTAAAGGGCTCCGATCACTACGAGCAGTACTTC	CASSLKGSDHYEQYF
NA	many	TRBV4-3	TRBJ1-6	TGCGCCAGCAGCCAAGATTTGGGGAGCTCCTATAATTCACCCCTCCACTTT	CASSQDLGSSYNSPLHF
TRBD1	many	TRBV5-5	TRBJ2-3	TGTGCCAGCAGCTTGGAGGGACAGGGAAGTGGGACAGATACGCAGTATTTT	CASSLEGQGSGTDTQYF
TRBD2	many	TRBV20-1	TRBJ2-1	TGCAGTGCTAGAAAACGACTAGCGGGGTACAATGAGCAGTTCTTC	CSARKRLAGYNEQFF
TRBD2	few	TRBV5-4	TRBJ2-1	TGTGCCAGCAGCCCGTACAGGTCTAGCGGGAGTAGCGATGAGCAGTTCTTC	CASSPYRSSGSSDEQFF
NA	few	TRBV4-1	TRBJ2-1	TGCGCCAGCAGGGCCGCCCGGGACTTACTGGAGTATGAGCAGTTCTTC	CASRAARDLLEYEQFF
TRBD1	NA	TRBV7-2	TRBJ2-5	TGTGCCAGCAGCTTAGCGGGACAGGGTTCATGGTCCCAGTACTTC	CASSLAGQGSWSQYF
TRBD2	few	TRBV19	TRBJ2-5	TGTGCCAGTACCCAAAACTTGGGACTAAGGAAGGAGACCCAGTACTTC	CASTQNLGLRKETQYF
NA	many	TRBV5-1	TRBJ2-5	TGCGCCAGCAGCTTGGGCGCGGCAAACCAAGAGACCCAGTACTTC	CASSLGAANQETQYF
NA	many	TRBV7-2	TRBJ2-3	TGTGCCAGCAGCTTAGGACAGCGCACAGATACGCAGTATTTT	CASSLGQRTDTQYF
TRBD2	many	TRBV12-3/TRBV12-4	TRBJ2-1	TGTGCCAGCAGTTTGGGTGGGGCGGGAGTACGTAGTGAGCAGTTCTTC	CASSLGGAGVRSEQFF
NA	many	TRBV28	TRBJ2-7	TGTGCCAGCAGTCCCCTGAATTTCCCGGCTGGTCGGGAGCAGTACTTC	CASSPLNFPAGREQYF
TRBD1	NA	TRBV5-1	TRBJ2-3	TGCGCCAGCAGCCCGGACAGGGGAGGCACAGATACGCAGTATTTT	CASSPDRGGTDTQYF
NA	many	TRBV19	TRBJ1-4	TGTGCCAGTAGTATAGAAGGGGAAAAACTGTTTTTT	CASSIEGEKLFF
NA	many	TRBV7-3	TRBJ2-1	TGTGCCAGCAGCACAGGGTTTGATGAGCAGTTCTTC	CASSTGFDEQFF
NA	NA	TRBV18	TRBJ2-7	TGTGCCAGCTCTGGGTCTAGGGACGAGCAGTACTTC	CASSGSRDEQYF
NA	many	TRBV5-1	TRBJ2-3	TGCGCCAGCAGCCCAGGAGGCACTACCGTTTACACAGATACGCAGTATTTT	CASSPGGTTVYTDTQYF
TRBD2	many	TRBV20-1	TRBJ2-1	TGCAGTGCTAGACTGAGCGGGAGTCAGGGTTATGAGCAGTTCTTC	CSARLSGSQGYEQFF
TRBD2	many	TRBV20-1	TRBJ2-1	TGCAGTGCTAGAGGGCTAGCGGGAGCATACAATGAGCAGTTCTTC	CSARGLAGAYNEQFF
TRBD2	NA	TRBV5-6	TRBJ2-5	TGTGCCATCAGCTTGGGGCGGGAGGCCCAGTACTTC	CAISLGREAQYF
TRBD1	many	TRBV12-3/TRBV12-4	TRBJ2-7	TGTGCCAGCAGGTATCAACAGGGGCGCGGCCACTACGAGCAGTACTTC	CASRYQQGRGHYEQYF
TRBD1	few	TRBV6-6	TRBJ1-2	TGTGCCAGCAGTTCGGGGACAGGGGTCCATGGCTACACCTTC	CASSSGTGVHGYTF
TRBD2	many	TRBV4-2	TRBJ2-2	TGTGCCAGCAGCCAGGCCGGGACTAGCGGAAACACCGGGGAGCTGTTTTTT	CASSQAGTSGNTGELFF
NA	many	TRBV14	TRBJ1-2	TGTGCCAGCAGCCAATCGTACAGAAACTATGGCTACACCTTC	CASSQSYRNYGYTF
NA	many	TRBV15	TRBJ2-5	TGTGCCACCAGCAGCCTAGATGGGGCTCAAGAGACCCAGTACTTC	CATSSLDGAQETQYF
NA	few	TRBV18	TRBJ1-2	TGTGCCAGCCACATGGGGGCCGCATCGAACTATGGCTACACCTTC	CASHMGAASNYGYTF
TRBD2	NA	TRBV20-1	TRBJ2-3	TGCAGTGCTATTACAGCGGGGGGTGCAGATACGCAGTATTTT	CSAITAGGADTQYF
TRBD1	many	TRBV14	TRBJ2-7	TGTGCCAGCAACCAACCGGGACAGGGAGACGAGCAGTACTTC	CASNQPGQGDEQYF
TRBD1	many	TRBV6-5	TRBJ2-7	TGTGCCAGCAGTACCCTCCACAGGGGGTCCTACGAGCAGTACTTC	CASSTLHRGSYEQYF